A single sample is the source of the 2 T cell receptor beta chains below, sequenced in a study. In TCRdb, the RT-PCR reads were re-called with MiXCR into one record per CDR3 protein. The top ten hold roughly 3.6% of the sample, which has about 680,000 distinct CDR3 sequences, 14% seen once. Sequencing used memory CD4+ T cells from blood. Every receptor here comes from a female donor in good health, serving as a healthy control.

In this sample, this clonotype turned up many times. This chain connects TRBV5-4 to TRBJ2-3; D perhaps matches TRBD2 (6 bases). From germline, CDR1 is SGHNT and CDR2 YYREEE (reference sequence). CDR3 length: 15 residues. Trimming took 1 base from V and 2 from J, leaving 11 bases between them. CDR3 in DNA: TGTGCCAGCAGCTTGAACGGCGGGGACACAGATACGCAGTATTTT. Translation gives CASSLNGGDTDTQYF. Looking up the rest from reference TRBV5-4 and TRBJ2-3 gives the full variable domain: ETGVTQSPTHLIKTRGQQVTLRCSSQSGHNTVSWYQQALGQGPQFIFQYYREEENGRGNFPPRFSGLQFPNYSSELNVNALELDDSALYLCASSLNGGDTDTQYFGPGTRLTVL.

CDR3 sequence: CASSSRERGGDTGELFF. DNA of the CDR3: TGTGCCAGCAGCTCCCGGGAACGGGGGGGGGACACCGGGGAGCTGTTTTTT. The rearrangement links TRBV11-2 to TRBJ2-2, with 8 bases aligning to TRBD2. CDR3 length equals 17 residues. V shed 4 bases and J 3 bases; nucleotides not matched to a gene: 10. The germline V gene has CDR1 SGHAT and CDR2 FQNNGV.